This is a list of T cell receptor beta chains from one sample in a study of T-cell memory formation after mild COVID-19. MiXCR, run by TCRdb on the 5' RACE reads, gives a single entry per CDR3 protein. The sample has around 510,000 distinct CDR3 sequences; roughly 21% are singletons. Material: PBMCs or a T cell subset sorted from them (not recorded which). The receptors derive from an adult woman who had mild COVID-19 (a few samples of this study predate the infection). Cell type and time point are not known. CDR3s include the opening cysteine and the closing phenylalanine or tryptophan. D genes are given only for firm matches. The size entry is marked missing in some rows and otherwise reads once, few, many or a size class.

d_call: -; j_call: TRBJ2-3; clone_size: few; v_call: TRBV3-1; cdr3_aa: CASSQGARYTDTQYF; cdr3_nt: TGTGCCAGCAGCCAAGGAGCTAGATACACAGATACGCAGTATTTT
d_call: -; j_call: TRBJ2-7; clone_size: -; v_call: TRBV10-3; cdr3_aa: CAISPGDSRFYEQYF; cdr3_nt: TGTGCCATCAGTCCCGGGGACTCACGTTTCTACGAGCAGTACTTC
d_call: -; j_call: TRBJ2-1; clone_size: -; v_call: TRBV29-1; cdr3_aa: CSVGGGGAYNEQFF; cdr3_nt: TGCAGCGTGGGGGGGGGCGGAGCCTACAATGAGCAGTTCTTC
d_call: -; j_call: TRBJ1-1; clone_size: -; v_call: TRBV5-5; cdr3_aa: CASTLGGAFRDTEAFF; cdr3_nt: TGTGCCAGCACCCTGGGGGGGGCGTTCCGTGACACTGAAGCTTTCTTT
d_call: -; j_call: TRBJ1-4; clone_size: -; v_call: TRBV25-1; cdr3_aa: CASSELRGREKLFF; cdr3_nt: TGTGCCAGCAGTGAATTAAGGGGCAGGGAAAAACTGTTTTTT
d_call: -; j_call: TRBJ1-4; clone_size: few; v_call: TRBV27; cdr3_aa: CASSLLPLERLFF; cdr3_nt: TGTGCCAGCAGTTTACTCCCGCTAGAAAGACTGTTTTTT
d_call: -; j_call: TRBJ1-5; clone_size: -; v_call: TRBV28; cdr3_aa: CASRRLNSNQPQHF; cdr3_nt: TGTGCCAGCAGGAGGCTCAATAGCAATCAGCCCCAGCATTTT
d_call: TRBD1; j_call: TRBJ2-3; clone_size: -; v_call: TRBV7-8; cdr3_aa: CASSTPRDRTTDTQYF; cdr3_nt: TGTGCCAGCAGCACTCCCCGGGACAGGACCACAGATACGCAGTATTTT
d_call: -; j_call: TRBJ2-7; clone_size: -; v_call: TRBV6-5; cdr3_aa: CASSSPTFSKYEQYF; cdr3_nt: TGTGCCAGCAGTTCTCCGACATTCTCAAAATACGAGCAGTACTTC
d_call: -; j_call: TRBJ1-2; clone_size: few; v_call: TRBV20-1; cdr3_aa: CSARVGTYGYTF; cdr3_nt: TGCAGTGCTAGAGTCGGTACTTATGGCTACACCTTC
d_call: TRBD1; j_call: TRBJ2-1; clone_size: few; v_call: TRBV20-1; cdr3_aa: CSAREYRGAGSYNEQFF; cdr3_nt: TGCAGTGCTAGGGAATACAGGGGTGCGGGCTCCTACAATGAGCAGTTCTTC
d_call: -; j_call: TRBJ2-7; clone_size: -; v_call: TRBV6-2/TRBV6-3; cdr3_aa: CASRDLGTGSYEQYF; cdr3_nt: TGTGCCAGCAGAGACCTAGGGACGGGATCCTACGAGCAGTACTTC
d_call: TRBD2; j_call: TRBJ2-1; clone_size: -; v_call: TRBV4-1; cdr3_aa: CASSQDSALAGGNEQFF; cdr3_nt: TGCGCCAGCAGCCAAGATAGTGCCCTAGCGGGAGGGAATGAGCAGTTCTTC
d_call: -; j_call: TRBJ1-1; clone_size: few; v_call: TRBV7-2; cdr3_aa: CASSLLLTLNTEAFF; cdr3_nt: TGTGCCAGCAGCTTACTGCTCACCTTGAACACTGAAGCTTTCTTT
d_call: -; j_call: TRBJ2-2; clone_size: few; v_call: TRBV5-1; cdr3_aa: CASSLATAGELFF; cdr3_nt: TGCGCCAGCAGCTTGGCCACGGCCGGGGAGCTGTTTTTT
d_call: -; j_call: TRBJ2-1; clone_size: -; v_call: TRBV4-2; cdr3_aa: CASSHQGLLRLGDEQFF; cdr3_nt: TGTGCCAGCAGCCATCAGGGGCTACTACGCCTCGGGGATGAGCAGTTCTTC
d_call: -; j_call: TRBJ1-3; clone_size: -; v_call: TRBV28; cdr3_aa: CATDQGYSGNTIYF; cdr3_nt: TGTGCCACCGATCAGGGGTACTCTGGAAACACCATATATTTT
d_call: -; j_call: TRBJ2-7; clone_size: few; v_call: TRBV15; cdr3_aa: CATSRPRRADISYEQYF; cdr3_nt: TGTGCCACCAGCAGACCCCGAAGGGCGGACATCTCCTACGAGCAGTACTTC
d_call: -; j_call: TRBJ1-2; clone_size: few; v_call: TRBV7-8; cdr3_aa: CASSLADSTNYGYTF; cdr3_nt: TGTGCCAGCAGCTTAGCGGACAGTACTAACTATGGCTACACCTTC
d_call: -; j_call: TRBJ2-7; clone_size: -; v_call: TRBV28; cdr3_aa: CASTPLATSSYEQYF; cdr3_nt: TGTGCCAGCACCCCGCTAGCGACCAGCTCCTACGAGCAGTACTTC
d_call: -; j_call: TRBJ1-1; clone_size: -; v_call: TRBV19; cdr3_aa: CASSTSGITEAFF; cdr3_nt: TGTGCCAGTAGTACGTCAGGGATCACTGAAGCTTTCTTT
d_call: -; j_call: TRBJ2-3; clone_size: -; v_call: TRBV19; cdr3_aa: CASSISAVGTGVDTQYF; cdr3_nt: TGTGCCAGTAGTATTTCAGCAGTGGGAACGGGGGTGGATACGCAGTATTTT
d_call: TRBD2; j_call: TRBJ2-7; clone_size: -; v_call: TRBV12-3/TRBV12-4; cdr3_aa: CASSQRGGPSYEQYF; cdr3_nt: TGTGCCAGCAGTCAACGGGGGGGGCCCTCCTACGAGCAGTACTTC
d_call: -; j_call: TRBJ2-7; clone_size: -; v_call: TRBV20-1; cdr3_aa: CSARGDRTVYEQYF; cdr3_nt: TGCAGTGCTAGAGGTGATCGGACAGTCTACGAGCAGTACTTC
d_call: TRBD2; j_call: TRBJ2-1; clone_size: few; v_call: TRBV7-9; cdr3_aa: CASSLGASGGLGQFF; cdr3_nt: TGTGCCAGCAGCTTAGGGGCTAGCGGGGGGCTTGGGCAGTTCTTC
d_call: TRBD1; j_call: TRBJ2-2; clone_size: few; v_call: TRBV7-9; cdr3_aa: CASRSGQGPPGELFF; cdr3_nt: TGTGCCAGCAGGTCGGGACAGGGCCCCCCCGGGGAGCTGTTTTTT
d_call: -; j_call: TRBJ2-1; clone_size: few; v_call: TRBV6-6; cdr3_aa: CASSTAGGHEQFF; cdr3_nt: TGTGCCAGCAGTACGGCAGGGGGGCATGAGCAGTTCTTC
d_call: TRBD2; j_call: TRBJ2-5; clone_size: -; v_call: TRBV24-1; cdr3_aa: CATSEPSAGDQETQYF; cdr3_nt: TGTGCCACCAGTGAACCCTCGGCGGGGGACCAAGAGACCCAGTACTTC
d_call: -; j_call: TRBJ2-3; clone_size: few; v_call: TRBV7-6; cdr3_aa: CASSFRGGVAGTDTQYF; cdr3_nt: TGTGCCAGCAGCTTCCGGGGTGGGGTAGCGGGCACAGATACGCAGTATTTT
d_call: TRBD1; j_call: TRBJ2-3; clone_size: -; v_call: TRBV4-1; cdr3_aa: CASSQVTGADTQYF; cdr3_nt: TGCGCCAGCAGCCAAGTAACAGGGGCAGATACGCAGTATTTT
d_call: TRBD2; j_call: TRBJ2-7; clone_size: few; v_call: TRBV6-5; cdr3_aa: CASSYGAGAYYEQYF; cdr3_nt: TGTGCCAGCAGTTACGGAGCGGGAGCTTACTACGAGCAGTACTTC
d_call: TRBD2; j_call: TRBJ2-1; clone_size: -; v_call: TRBV7-2; cdr3_aa: CASRKVAGGPLYNEQFF; cdr3_nt: TGTGCCAGCAGAAAGGTAGCGGGAGGACCCCTCTACAATGAGCAGTTCTTC
d_call: TRBD2; j_call: TRBJ2-1; clone_size: -; v_call: TRBV5-1; cdr3_aa: CASSSGGPREQFF; cdr3_nt: TGCGCCAGTTCCTCGGGGGGGCCTCGGGAGCAGTTCTTC
d_call: -; j_call: TRBJ2-1; clone_size: -; v_call: TRBV5-4; cdr3_aa: CASSLGVYSYNEQFF; cdr3_nt: TGTGCCAGCAGCTTGGGGGTGTACTCCTACAATGAGCAGTTCTTC
d_call: -; j_call: TRBJ2-7; clone_size: few; v_call: TRBV7-3; cdr3_aa: CASSLKGDPYEQYF; cdr3_nt: TGTGCCAGCAGCTTAAAAGGGGACCCCTACGAGCAGTACTTC
d_call: -; j_call: TRBJ1-1; clone_size: -; v_call: TRBV12-3/TRBV12-4; cdr3_aa: CASTKRGGTEAFF; cdr3_nt: TGTGCCAGCACTAAGAGGGGAGGCACTGAAGCTTTCTTT
d_call: -; j_call: TRBJ2-7; clone_size: many; v_call: TRBV5-1; cdr3_aa: CASSLDAGTYEQYF; cdr3_nt: TGCGCCAGCAGCTTGGACGCAGGGACCTACGAGCAGTACTTC
d_call: TRBD1; j_call: TRBJ1-1; clone_size: few; v_call: TRBV7-2; cdr3_aa: CASSPRQGFAEAFF; cdr3_nt: TGTGCCAGCAGCCCGCGACAGGGGTTCGCTGAAGCTTTCTTT
d_call: -; j_call: TRBJ2-3; clone_size: few; v_call: TRBV6-1; cdr3_aa: CAIQVHHTDTQYF; cdr3_nt: TGTGCCATCCAAGTCCATCACACAGATACGCAGTATTTT
d_call: -; j_call: TRBJ2-7; clone_size: -; v_call: TRBV3-1; cdr3_aa: CASSRVGHEQYF; cdr3_nt: TGTGCCAGCAGCCGCGTGGGCCACGAGCAGTACTTC
d_call: -; j_call: TRBJ1-1; clone_size: once; v_call: TRBV7-3; cdr3_aa: CASSLVGTVNTEAFF; cdr3_nt: TGTGCCAGCAGCTTGGTGGGCACCGTGAACACTGAAGCTTTCTTT
d_call: -; j_call: TRBJ2-7; clone_size: -; v_call: TRBV12-3/TRBV12-4; cdr3_aa: CASSPISSEQYF; cdr3_nt: TGTGCCAGCAGCCCTATTTCGAGCGAGCAGTACTTC
d_call: -; j_call: TRBJ2-1; clone_size: -; v_call: TRBV10-3; cdr3_aa: CATQNRVEGSNEQFF; cdr3_nt: TGTGCCACTCAAAACAGGGTAGAAGGATCCAATGAGCAGTTCTTC